These T cell receptor beta chains were read from a single sample in a study of shared T cell receptors in the human thymus. The repertoire was sequenced with immunoSEQ multiplex PCR; TCRdb's copy has only in-frame clones and lacks some. The sample lists under 450,000 clones, more than 85% occurring once. Sequencing used thymocytes. The receptors derive from a human donor. Each CDR3 is given with its conserved first and last residue. D genes are given only for firm matches. Clone size is shown for a subset of rows, as once, few, many or a class of expanded clone.

abundance: .
j_gene: TRBJ2-1
v_gene: TRBV6-4
d_gene: .
len: 15
CDR3nt: TGTGCCAGCAGTGACTCCTCGCTAGATAGCAATGAGCAGTTCTTC
CDR3aa: CASSDSSLDSNEQFF

abundance: once
j_gene: TRBJ2-5
v_gene: TRBV11-3
d_gene: TRBD2
len: 17
CDR3nt: TGTGCCAGCAGTCCCGGGGGTAGCGGGCCCCCCGAGGAGACCCAGTACTTC
CDR3aa: CASSPGGSGPPEETQYF

abundance: .
j_gene: TRBJ1-1
v_gene: TRBV7-6
d_gene: .
len: 14
CDR3nt: TGTGCCAGCAGCCCTTCGGATAAGAACACTGAAGCTTTCTTT
CDR3aa: CASSPSDKNTEAFF

abundance: .
j_gene: TRBJ1-2
v_gene: TRBV29-1
d_gene: .
len: 12
CDR3nt: TGCAGCGTTGTTATGGGGGACTATGGCTACACCTTC
CDR3aa: CSVVMGDYGYTF

abundance: .
j_gene: TRBJ2-3
v_gene: TRBV20-1
d_gene: .
len: 11
CDR3nt: TGCAGTGTGAGGCAGTTTGATACGCAGTATTTT
CDR3aa: CSVRQFDTQYF

abundance: .
j_gene: TRBJ1-2
v_gene: TRBV30
d_gene: .
len: 11
CDR3nt: TGTGCCTGGAGTGTACATGGGAGCTACACCTTC
CDR3aa: CAWSVHGSYTF

abundance: .
j_gene: TRBJ2-7
v_gene: TRBV7-8
d_gene: TRBD2
len: 16
CDR3nt: TGTGCCAGCAGCTCCAAAGGTCTAGCGGGGGCCTACGAGCAGTACTTC
CDR3aa: CASSSKGLAGAYEQYF

abundance: .
j_gene: TRBJ2-7
v_gene: TRBV14
d_gene: .
len: 12
CDR3nt: TGTGCCAGCAGCCAAGTAAACTACGAGCAGTACTTC
CDR3aa: CASSQVNYEQYF

abundance: .
j_gene: TRBJ2-7
v_gene: TRBV19
d_gene: .
len: 14
CDR3nt: TGTGCCAGTAGTTCTAGGACAGCGACCTACGAGCAGTACTTC
CDR3aa: CASSSRTATYEQYF

abundance: .
j_gene: TRBJ1-1
v_gene: TRBV14
d_gene: .
len: 14
CDR3nt: TGTGCCAGCAGCCAAGATCGGCGCAACACTGAAGCTTTCTTT
CDR3aa: CASSQDRRNTEAFF

abundance: .
j_gene: TRBJ2-5
v_gene: TRBV7-3
d_gene: TRBD2
len: 19
CDR3nt: TGTGCCAGCAGCCGAGGCTCGGGGACTAGCTTAATGGGAAAAGAGACCCAGTACTTC
CDR3aa: CASSRGSGTSLMGKETQYF

abundance: .
j_gene: TRBJ2-2
v_gene: TRBV15
d_gene: .
len: 11
CDR3nt: TGTGCCACCAGCGCCCCCGGGGAGCTGTTTTTT
CDR3aa: CATSAPGELFF

abundance: .
j_gene: TRBJ2-1
v_gene: TRBV27
d_gene: TRBD2
len: 15
CDR3nt: TGTGCCGTTAGGCCGGGGCGGGAGATATACAATGAGCAGTTCTTC
CDR3aa: CAVRPGREIYNEQFF

abundance: .
j_gene: TRBJ2-1
v_gene: TRBV5-6
d_gene: TRBD2
len: 15
CDR3nt: TGTGCCAGCAGCTTGGTAACTAGCGGGAGGGCCATGCTGTTCTTC
CDR3aa: CASSLVTSGRAMLFF

abundance: .
j_gene: TRBJ2-5
v_gene: TRBV11-3
d_gene: TRBD2
len: 16
CDR3nt: TGTGCCAGCAGTCCAGCGGGAGGGCGGGTCCAAGAGACCCAGTACTTC
CDR3aa: CASSPAGGRVQETQYF

abundance: .
j_gene: TRBJ1-1
v_gene: TRBV29-1
d_gene: .
len: 16
CDR3nt: TGCAGCGTTGACACCGGGATTCAAATACTTAACACTGAAGCTTTCTTT
CDR3aa: CSVDTGIQILNTEAFF

abundance: .
j_gene: TRBJ1-1
v_gene: TRBV5-4
d_gene: .
len: 15
CDR3nt: TGTGCCAGCAGCTTCCTTACGGGGACGAACACTGAAGCTTTCTTT
CDR3aa: CASSFLTGTNTEAFF

abundance: .
j_gene: TRBJ2-1
v_gene: TRBV28
d_gene: TRBD2
len: 16
CDR3nt: TGTGCCAGCACCTCGTTGAGCGGGAGTCCCTACAATGAGCAGTTCTTC
CDR3aa: CASTSLSGSPYNEQFF

abundance: .
j_gene: TRBJ2-7
v_gene: TRBV2
d_gene: TRBD2
len: 14
CDR3nt: TGTGCCAGCAGGGGTAAGCGGGATAGTCGAGAGCAGTACTTC
CDR3aa: CASRGKRDSREQYF

abundance: .
j_gene: TRBJ2-7
v_gene: TRBV5-1
d_gene: TRBD2
len: 14
CDR3nt: TGCGCCAGCAGCTTGACTAGCGGGAGCTACGAGCAGTACTTC
CDR3aa: CASSLTSGSYEQYF

abundance: .
j_gene: TRBJ2-7
v_gene: TRBV27
d_gene: TRBD1
len: 17
CDR3nt: TGTGCCAGCAGTTCCTCACCTGAAAGGGGGCACTCCTACGAGCAGTACTTC
CDR3aa: CASSSSPERGHSYEQYF

abundance: .
j_gene: TRBJ2-3
v_gene: TRBV29-1
d_gene: .
len: 15
CDR3nt: TGCAGCGTTGGGGCCGAGCAGGGCGGACGAGATACGCAGTATTTT
CDR3aa: CSVGAEQGGRDTQYF

abundance: .
j_gene: TRBJ1-4
v_gene: TRBV2
d_gene: .
len: 17
CDR3nt: TGTGCCAGCAGTGAAAAACCTAAACCTCTGCGGGGGGAAAAACTGTTTTTT
CDR3aa: CASSEKPKPLRGEKLFF

abundance: .
j_gene: TRBJ2-7
v_gene: TRBV5-1
d_gene: .
len: 15
CDR3nt: TGCGCCAGCAGCTTGGCGCAGTCAACACTTTACGAGCAGTACTTC
CDR3aa: CASSLAQSTLYEQYF

abundance: .
j_gene: TRBJ1-2
v_gene: TRBV4-2
d_gene: .
len: 16
CDR3nt: TGTGCCAGCAGCCAAGATGGCGGGGGCCCTCTTAAGGGCTACACCTTC
CDR3aa: CASSQDGGGPLKGYTF

abundance: once
j_gene: TRBJ2-1
v_gene: TRBV10-3
d_gene: TRBD2
len: 17
CDR3nt: TGTGCCATCAGTGAGGGCCTGGGACTAGCGGGTTACAATGAGCAGTTCTTC
CDR3aa: CAISEGLGLAGYNEQFF

abundance: once
j_gene: TRBJ1-2
v_gene: TRBV2
d_gene: TRBD1
len: 14
CDR3nt: TGTGCCACACAGGGGGATATAACGAACTATGGCTACACCTTC
CDR3aa: CATQGDITNYGYTF

abundance: .
j_gene: TRBJ2-7
v_gene: TRBV5-5
d_gene: .
len: 14
CDR3nt: TGTGCCAGCAGCTTGGGAGGGGGATCCTACGAGCAGTACTTC
CDR3aa: CASSLGGGSYEQYF

abundance: .
j_gene: TRBJ2-7
v_gene: TRBV28
d_gene: .
len: 19
CDR3nt: TGTGCCAGCAGTTCAAAGGCCCGGGGCGACCTAGAGGAAATCTACGAGCAGTACTTC
CDR3aa: CASSSKARGDLEEIYEQYF

abundance: .
j_gene: TRBJ1-4
v_gene: TRBV27
d_gene: .
len: 14
CDR3nt: TGTGCCAGCAGTACGGGACAAACTAATGAAAAACTGTTTTTT
CDR3aa: CASSTGQTNEKLFF

abundance: .
j_gene: TRBJ1-4
v_gene: TRBV27
d_gene: .
len: 16
CDR3nt: TGTGCCAGCAGCTATAACCGGGAAGGGGCAGGTGAAAAACTGTTTTTT
CDR3aa: CASSYNREGAGEKLFF

abundance: .
j_gene: TRBJ2-3
v_gene: TRBV9
d_gene: TRBD2
len: 15
CDR3nt: TGTGCCAGCAGCGCCCAGCGGGGGCTCACAGATACGCAGTATTTT
CDR3aa: CASSAQRGLTDTQYF

abundance: once
j_gene: TRBJ1-2
v_gene: TRBV25-1
d_gene: .
len: 17
CDR3nt: TGTGCCAGCAGTGAATATTTGGTCCAGGAGGGAAGGTATGGCTACACCTTC
CDR3aa: CASSEYLVQEGRYGYTF

abundance: .
j_gene: TRBJ1-3
v_gene: TRBV5-6
d_gene: .
len: 15
CDR3nt: TGTGCCAGCAGCTTACCCGGGAGCTCTGGAAACACCATATATTTT
CDR3aa: CASSLPGSSGNTIYF

abundance: .
j_gene: TRBJ2-5
v_gene: TRBV18
d_gene: .
len: 16
CDR3nt: TGTGCCAGCTCACCTCGTGGTAGGACAGTTGAAGAGACCCAGTACTTC
CDR3aa: CASSPRGRTVEETQYF

abundance: .
j_gene: TRBJ1-5
v_gene: TRBV6-1
d_gene: .
len: 15
CDR3nt: TGTGCCAGCAGTGAAATGGGTGGGGGGAATCAGCCCCAGCATTTT
CDR3aa: CASSEMGGGNQPQHF

abundance: few
j_gene: TRBJ2-2
v_gene: TRBV5-1
d_gene: TRBD2
len: 16
CDR3nt: TGCGCCAGCAGCTTGGGACTAGCGATTCAGGCCGGGGAGCTGTTTTTT
CDR3aa: CASSLGLAIQAGELFF

abundance: .
j_gene: TRBJ2-1
v_gene: TRBV6-6
d_gene: .
len: 13
CDR3nt: TGTGCCAGCAGAATGGACAGTAACAATGAGCAGTTCTTC
CDR3aa: CASRMDSNNEQFF

abundance: .
j_gene: TRBJ2-7
v_gene: TRBV27
d_gene: TRBD1
len: 17
CDR3nt: TGTGCCAGCACCGAATCTTCGCTGGGACAGCCCATCTACGAGCAGTACTTC
CDR3aa: CASTESSLGQPIYEQYF

abundance: .
j_gene: TRBJ1-1
v_gene: TRBV18
d_gene: TRBD1
len: 17
CDR3nt: TGTGCCAGCTCACCGAAAGAGCCGGGACAGGGGAACACTGAAGCTTTCTTT
CDR3aa: CASSPKEPGQGNTEAFF

abundance: .
j_gene: TRBJ2-1
v_gene: TRBV9
d_gene: TRBD1
len: 17
CDR3nt: TGTGCCAGCAGCGTAGGCGACCGGGACAGGGAGGGCAATGAGCAGTTCTTC
CDR3aa: CASSVGDRDREGNEQFF

abundance: .
j_gene: TRBJ2-7
v_gene: TRBV21-1
d_gene: .
len: 15
CDR3nt: TGTGCCAGCCCCGACCAGGACAGGGGGGGGTACGAGCAGTACTTC
CDR3aa: CASPDQDRGGYEQYF

abundance: .
j_gene: TRBJ2-2
v_gene: TRBV19
d_gene: .
len: 16
CDR3nt: TGTGCCAGTAGTATTGAGGAGGGATCGAACACCGGGGAGCTGTTTTTT
CDR3aa: CASSIEEGSNTGELFF

abundance: .
j_gene: TRBJ2-3
v_gene: TRBV4-2
d_gene: TRBD2
len: 23
CDR3nt: TGTGCCAGCAGCCAAGATCCCCTCCGGACTAGCGGGATACTGATCACTAGCACAGATACGCAGTATTTT
CDR3aa: CASSQDPLRTSGILITSTDTQYF

abundance: .
j_gene: TRBJ2-1
v_gene: TRBV28
d_gene: TRBD1
len: 16
CDR3nt: TGTGCCAGCAGTTCTATGACAGGGGGCTACTACAATGAGCAGTTCTTC
CDR3aa: CASSSMTGGYYNEQFF

abundance: .
j_gene: TRBJ2-1
v_gene: TRBV19
d_gene: .
len: 15
CDR3nt: TGTGCCAGTGGCCCTTCATCGGGAGCGTCGGGTGAGCAGTTCTTC
CDR3aa: CASGPSSGASGEQFF

abundance: once
j_gene: TRBJ2-7
v_gene: TRBV4-1
d_gene: TRBD1
len: 14
CDR3nt: TGCGCCAGCAGCCAGGCCGGGACAGTCTACGAGCAGTACTTC
CDR3aa: CASSQAGTVYEQYF

abundance: .
j_gene: TRBJ2-1
v_gene: TRBV6-4
d_gene: TRBD2
len: 15
CDR3nt: TGTGCCAGCAGTGACTCGGCGGGAGGGGGCAATGAGCAGTTCTTC
CDR3aa: CASSDSAGGGNEQFF